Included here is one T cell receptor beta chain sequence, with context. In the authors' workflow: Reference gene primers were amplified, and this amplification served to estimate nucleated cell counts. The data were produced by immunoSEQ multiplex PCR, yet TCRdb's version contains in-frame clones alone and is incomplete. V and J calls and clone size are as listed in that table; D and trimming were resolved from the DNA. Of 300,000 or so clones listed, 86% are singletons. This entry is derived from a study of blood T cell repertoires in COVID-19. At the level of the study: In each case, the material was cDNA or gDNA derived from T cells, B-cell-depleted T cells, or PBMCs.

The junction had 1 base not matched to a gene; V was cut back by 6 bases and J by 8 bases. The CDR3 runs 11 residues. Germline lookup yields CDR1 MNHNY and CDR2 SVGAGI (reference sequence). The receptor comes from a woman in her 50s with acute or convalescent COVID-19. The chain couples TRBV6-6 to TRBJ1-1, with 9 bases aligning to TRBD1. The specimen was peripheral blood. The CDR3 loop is CASRGTGEAFF. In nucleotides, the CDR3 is TGTGCCAGCAGGGGGACAGGGGAAGCTTTCTTT.